This T cell receptor beta chain was captured in a study of OX40 agonist ivuxolimab in advanced cancers. This clone occurred a few times. Antigen unknown. Sequencing used immunoSEQ multiplex PCR; TCRdb keeps in-frame clones, though not all of them. The sample holds over 55,000 clones, about 86% seen once. General study findings and limits: Both CD4+ and CD8+ T cell populations in blood had undergone clonal expansion by week 6 at 0.1 to 3.0 mg/kg. The study found that CD8+ T cells averaged more expanded clones than CD4+.

The CDR3 length is 20 residues. The germline V gene encodes CDR1 SGHNT and CDR2 YYREEE (reference sequence). Trimming shortened V by 1 base and J by 8 bases, and 30 bases separated the two germline ends. The sequence was collected from an adult with an advanced solid tumor such as melanoma, head and neck, liver or kidney cancer. J is TRBJ1-4 and V is TRBV5-4, with D perhaps matching TRBD1 (6 bases). Sequencing used CD4+ or CD8+ T cells sorted from blood, obtained in a trial of the OX40 agonist ivuxolimab. The CDR3 spells CASSLSRGGAFRGEDEKLFF. The CDR3 nucleotides are TGTGCCAGCAGCTTGTCCCGAGGGGGGGCGTTCCGGGGCGAGGACGAAAAACTGTTTTTT.